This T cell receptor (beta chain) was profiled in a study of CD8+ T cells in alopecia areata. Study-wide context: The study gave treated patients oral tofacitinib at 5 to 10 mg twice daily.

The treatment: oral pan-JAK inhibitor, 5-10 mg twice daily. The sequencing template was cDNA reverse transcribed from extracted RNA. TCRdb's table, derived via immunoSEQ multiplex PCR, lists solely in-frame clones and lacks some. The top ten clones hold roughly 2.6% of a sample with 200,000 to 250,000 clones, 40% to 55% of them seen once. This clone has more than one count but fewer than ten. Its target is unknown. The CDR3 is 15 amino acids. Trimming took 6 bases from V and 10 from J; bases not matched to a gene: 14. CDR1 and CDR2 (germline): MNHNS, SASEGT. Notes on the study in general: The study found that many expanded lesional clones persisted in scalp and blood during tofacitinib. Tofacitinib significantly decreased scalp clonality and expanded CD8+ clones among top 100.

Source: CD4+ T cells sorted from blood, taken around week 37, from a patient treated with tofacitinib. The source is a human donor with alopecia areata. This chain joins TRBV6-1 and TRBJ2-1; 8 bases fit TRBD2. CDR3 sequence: CASRPPGLEFKEQFF. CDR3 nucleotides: TGTGCCAGCAGACCCCCGGGACTAGAATTTAAGGAGCAGTTCTTC.